Each of the 29 T cell receptor beta chains below was sequenced from the same sample in a study of T-cell reconstitution after alpha-beta-depleted transplantation in children. Construction of the TCRbeta library involved unique molecular identifiers. TCRdb re-analysed the PCR reads in MiXCR, keeping a single row per CDR3 protein. Of a few hundred thousand distinct CDR3 sequences in the sample, about an eighth were seen once. The input for sequencing was PBMCs, taken from the stem cell graft. These receptors were collected from a human donor who donated a stem cell graft to a child with Fanconi anemia.

The rearrangement uses TRBV2 and TRBJ2-5; D unclear. There are 15 residues in the CDR3. V was pared by 1 base and J by 2 bases, with 11 bases between. Per germline, CDR1 SNHLY and CDR2 FYNNEI. The CDR3 coding sequence is TGTGCCAGCAGTGAAGGGGTTGTCGGACAAGAGACCCAGTACTTC. It codes for CASSEGVVGQETQYF.

V and J are TRBV20-1 and TRBJ1-2; D call uncertain. V was shortened by 3 bases and J by 5 bases, with 13 bases between the two germline ends. This CDR3 is 13 amino acids long. Germline CDR1 and CDR2: DFQATT and SNEGSKA (reference sequence). The CDR3 sequence is CSASGGAGYGYTF. The CDR3 nucleotides are TGCAGTGCTAGTGGCGGAGCTGGGTATGGCTACACCTTC.

On this clonotype itself: One junction end disagrees with the germline gene, perhaps due to a read error. This chain connects TRBV5-4 to TRBJ2-3; D might be TRBD2 (6 bases). CDR1 is SGHNT and CDR2 is YYREEE in the germline V gene (reference sequence). CDR3 length: 15 amino acids. CDR3 amino acids: CASSSTGTLINPPFF. The CDR3, as DNA: TGTGCCAGCTCCTCTACCGGGACTTTAATCAACCCTCCGTTTTTT. Full variable domain (outside the CDR3, taken from reference TRBV5-4 and TRBJ2-3): ETGVTQSPTHLIKTRGQQVTLRCSSQSGHNTVSWYQQALGQGPQFIFQYYREEENGRGNFPPRFSGLQFPNYSSELNVNALELDDSALYLCASSSTGTLINPPFFGPGTRLTVL.

This clonotype has ten or more counts. This chain uses TRBV18 with TRBJ1-5; maybe TRBD1 (6 bases). V was trimmed by 6 bases and J by 2 bases, leaving 17 bases between them. Germline assignment: CDR1 KGHSH and CDR2 LQKENI. The CDR3 is 16 amino acids. CDR3 DNA: TGTGCCAGCTCGCTCGCCCCAGGGGTGGGCAATCAGCCCCAGCATTTT. This sequence encodes CASSLAPGVGNQPQHF.

In its sample, this clonotype was seen many times. The V gene is TRBV9, the J gene TRBJ1-2; D call uncertain. Per the germline V gene, CDR1 is SGDLS and CDR2 is YYNGEE. The CDR3 loop spans 13 amino acids. V gave up 0 bases and J gave up 7 bases, with 10 bases separating them. The CDR3 here is CASSVDGFGGYTF. The CDR3 DNA is TGTGCCAGCAGCGTAGACGGGTTTGGTGGCTACACCTTC.

V is TRBV11-2 and J is TRBJ2-7, with a possible D match to TRBD1 (5 bases). The CDR3 spans 15 residues. V was trimmed by 2 bases and J by 3 bases, leaving 14 bases between them. Germline values: CDR1 SGHAT, CDR2 FQNNGV. The CDR3 region has the DNA TGTGCCAGCAGCTTACAGGGATGGGGCGGCTACGAGCAGTACGTC. The encoded protein is CASSLQGWGGYEQYV.

This clonotype has ten or more counts. In nucleotides, the CDR3 is TGTGCCAGCAGTTTCGTTCGCGGGGACAATGAGCAGTTCTTC. This gives the protein CASSFVRGDNEQFF. V is TRBV12-3 or TRBV12-4 and J is TRBJ2-1; tentative D call: TRBD2 (6 bases). The CDR3 has 14 amino acids. Trimming removed 3 bases at V and 5 bases at J, with 11 bases between.

This clonotype was detected a few times. The V gene is TRBV5-5, the J gene TRBJ1-6, with TRBD1 identical over 8 bases. V was clipped by 4 bases and J by 8 bases; unmatched bases: 5. CDR1 and CDR2 from the germline V gene are SGHKS and YYEKEE (reference sequence). CDR3 length equals 14 residues. The CDR3 region has the DNA TGTGCCAGCAGCCTCAGGGGGCAAGATTCACCCCTCCACTTT. It yields the protein CASSLRGQDSPLHF.

The chain carries TRBV5-1 and TRBJ2-1, with 12 bases identical to TRBD2. Looked up from germline, CDR1 is SGHRS and CDR2 is YFSETQ. The CDR3 runs 18 residues. J was trimmed by 7 bases and V by 0 bases; bases with no gene match: 11. The CDR3: CASSLALAGGPNINEQFF. CDR3 DNA sequence: TGCGCCAGCAGCTTGGCCCTAGCGGGGGGGCCGAATATTAATGAGCAGTTCTTC.

This clonotype was found a few times. The chain links TRBV2 to TRBJ1-2; TRBD1 might be the D (5 bases). The V gene lost 3 bases and the J gene lost 5 bases, with 7 bases spanning the gap. The CDR3 extends over 12 amino acids. Per germline, CDR1 SNHLY and CDR2 FYNNEI. CDR3 nucleotide sequence: TGTGCCAGCAGTGAGGGGGAGTATGGCTACACCTTC. As protein: CASSEGEYGYTF.

This clonotype came up many times. This chain links TRBV27 with TRBJ2-3; D gene ambiguous. Germline V lookup: CDR1 MNHEY, CDR2 SMNVEV (reference sequence). V lost 8 bases and J 7 bases, leaving 10 bases between the germline ends. The CDR3 length is 11 residues. The CDR3 protein is CASSLGNTQYF. In DNA form, the CDR3 reads TGTGCCAGCTCCCTAGGGAATACGCAGTATTTT.

As for this clonotype: Likely a read error: the CDR3 ends without its conserved phenylalanine or tryptophan. The chain has TRBV7-2 and TRBJ2-7; no firm D call. Per the germline V gene, CDR1 is SGHTA and CDR2 is FQGNSA. Trimming stripped 2 bases from V and 0 bases from J, with 8 bases between. There are 14 residues in the CDR3. The CDR3 reads CASSLSRSSYEQYL. The DNA of the CDR3 is TGTGCCAGCAGCTTATCTCGGAGCTCCTACGAGCAGTACCTC.

The rearrangement links TRBV15 to TRBJ2-7, with 8 bases aligning to TRBD1. The CDR3 consists of 15 residues. Per the germline V gene, CDR1 is LNHNV and CDR2 is YYDKDF (reference sequence). Losses at the gene ends were 0 bases for V and 3 bases for J; bases not matched to a gene: 4. The DNA for the CDR3 is TGTGCCACCAGCAGAGAGGGGACAGGCTACTACGAGCAGTACTTC. Protein sequence: CATSREGTGYYEQYF. The whole variable domain, filled in from reference TRBV15 and TRBJ2-7, reads DAMVIQNPRYQVTQFGKPVTLSCSQTLNHNVMYWYQQKSSQAPKLLFHYYDKDFNNEADTPDNFQSRRPNTSFCFLDIRSPGLGDTAMYLCATSREGTGYYEQYFGPGTRLTVT.

This clonotype was recorded a few times. V gene TRBV5-1 combines with J gene TRBJ1-1; 7 bases are shared with TRBD1. J lost 4 bases, V lost 2 bases, and 8 bases had no gene match. The CDR3 covers 15 residues. Germline V CDR1 and CDR2: SGHRS, YFSETQ. CDR3 coding DNA: TGCGCCAGCAGCTTCCTAACAGGGGCGGGCACTGAAGCTTTCTTT. Protein product: CASSFLTGAGTEAFF.

This chain links TRBV11-1 with TRBJ1-4; D gene unclear. V was shortened by 5 bases and J by 8 bases, with 15 bases between the two germline ends. CDR1 SGHAT and CDR2 FQDESV come from the germline V gene (reference sequence). The CDR3 totals 14 residues. The CDR3: CASSHEGGGEKLFF. As DNA, the CDR3 is TGTGCCAGCAGCCATGAGGGCGGAGGAGAAAAACTGTTTTTT.

The V and J genes are TRBV20-1 and TRBJ1-1; the D gene is possibly TRBD1 (5 bases). The length of the CDR3 is 12 residues. Germline CDR1 is DFQATT and CDR2 is SNEGSKA (reference sequence). With 6 bases removed from V and 5 bases from J, the gap between germline ends came to 13 bases. CDR3 sequence (DNA): TGCAGTGCCCCCCGCGGGGGAACTGAAGCTTTCTTT. Translated, it gives CSAPRGGTEAFF.

There are a few counts of this clonotype. The chain couples TRBV9 to TRBJ1-2; D remains unclear. Germline V gives CDR1 SGDLS, CDR2 YYNGEE. The CDR3 sequence is 15 residues long. V shed 4 bases and J shed 3 bases, with 16 bases lying between them. The DNA for the CDR3 is TGTGCCAGCAGCCCCCACCGCGGGGTGGACTATGGCTACACCTTC. Protein sequence: CASSPHRGVDYGYTF.

This clonotype has a count of ten or more. The J gene is TRBJ2-1, the V gene TRBV7-9; unclear D gene. CDR1 SEHNR and CDR2 FQNEAQ come from the germline V gene (reference sequence). V shed 2 bases and J shed 5 bases, with 10 bases lying between them. The CDR3 loop spans 14 amino acids. Here the CDR3 DNA reads TGTGCCAGCAGCTTAAGGGCACAACACAATGAGCAGTTCTTC. Its protein is CASSLRAQHNEQFF.

This clonotype occurred a few times. The chain recombines TRBV25-1 with TRBJ1-1; perhaps TRBD1 as D (5 bases). The CDR3 extends over 15 amino acids. The V gene's germline CDR1 is MGHDK and CDR2 SYGVNS. V gave up 1 base and J gave up 1 base, with 10 bases separating them. Written as DNA, the CDR3 is TGTGCCAGCAGTGAATCTCAGGGAAAGAACACTGAAGCTTTCTTT. This gives the protein CASSESQGKNTEAFF. Looking up the rest from reference TRBV25-1 and TRBJ1-1 gives the full variable domain: EADIYQTPRYLVIGTGKKITLECSQTMGHDKMYWYQQDPGMELHLIHYSYGVNSTEKGDLSSESTVSRIRTEHFPLTLESARPSHTSQYLCASSESQGKNTEAFFGQGTRLTVV.

This clonotype was observed a few times. This chain links TRBV21-1 with TRBJ1-5. TRBV21-1 is reported as a pseudogene. The CDR3 length is 15 residues. CDR3 amino acids: CASSRSTDGNQPQHF. CDR3 nucleotides: TGTGCCAGCAGCAGGAGCACGGACGGAAATCAGCCCCAGCATTTT.

This clonotype was counted between two and nine times. The rearrangement joins TRBV10-2 to TRBJ2-1; 8 bases are shared with TRBD2. Germline CDR1 reads WSHSY; CDR2 reads SAAADI. The CDR3 has 15 residues. With 6 bases clipped from V and 7 bases from J, the junction kept 11 bases outside the gene matches. CDR3 region: CASSLLRGAENEQFF. CDR3 nucleotide sequence: TGCGCCAGCAGCCTTTTGCGGGGGGCGGAGAATGAGCAGTTCTTC.

Remarks on this clonotype: This sequence may be a read error, since a much larger clone differs from it by one base. This rearrangement joins TRBV10-3 to TRBJ2-1, with D uncertain. Per the germline V gene, CDR1 is ENHRY and CDR2 is SYGVKD. The CDR3 is made up of 13 amino acids. DNA for the CDR3: TGTTCCATCGGGCAGGACTCCTACAATGAGCAGTTCTTC. Protein: CSIGQDSYNEQFF.

This chain links TRBV2 with TRBJ2-1; 10 bases align to TRBD2. CDR1 and CDR2 (germline): SNHLY, FYNNEI. The trim removed 8 bases at V and 8 bases at J, leaving 9 bases unmatched. The CDR3 contains 14 residues. The CDR3 coding sequence is TGTGCCAGCGCGGCTAGCGGGGGTGGCGATGAGCAGTTCTTC. Translation gives CASAASGGGDEQFF.

This clonotype came up a few times. The chain carries TRBV5-1 and TRBJ2-2; D is perhaps TRBD1 or TRBD2 (6 bases each). The CDR3 has 16 amino acids. V lost 4 bases to trimming and J lost 3 bases, with 16 bases between them. The germline V gene encodes CDR1 SGHRS and CDR2 YFSETQ. CDR3: CASSLQGRRDTGELFF. For the CDR3, the DNA is TGCGCCAGCAGCCTACAGGGTAGGAGGGACACCGGGGAGCTGTTTTTT.

This clonotype occurred many times. The V and J genes are TRBV7-9 and TRBJ2-3; 10 nucleotides agree with TRBD1. Per germline, CDR1 SEHNR and CDR2 FQNEAQ (reference sequence). V lost 6 bases, J lost 4 bases, and 10 bases stayed unmatched. The CDR3 has 16 residues. DNA for the CDR3: TGTGCCAGCAGTTATTACCGGGACAGGGGAGCAGATACGCAGTATTTT. Its translation is CASSYYRDRGADTQYF.

The sample holds a few counts of this clonotype. The chain links TRBV4-3 to TRBJ2-4; D gene ambiguous. CDR3 length: 15 amino acids. V lost 0 bases, J lost 6 bases, and 12 bases lay in between. The V gene's germline CDR1 is LGHNA and CDR2 YSLEER. CDR3: CASSQDPRATNIQYF. CDR3 DNA: TGCGCCAGCAGCCAAGATCCGCGAGCTACAAACATTCAGTACTTC.

The rearrangement uses TRBV18 and TRBJ1-1, with D tentatively TRBD1 (6 bases). The V gene lost 6 bases and the J gene lost 7 bases, with 21 bases spanning the gap. Per the germline V gene, CDR1 is KGHSH and CDR2 is LQKENI. The CDR3 is made up of 15 amino acids. In DNA form, the CDR3 reads TGTGCCAGCTCTCCGAGGCAAAGACAGGCGGTTGAAGCTTTCTTT. Its translation is CASSPRQRQAVEAFF.

This clonotype was found a few times. The chain couples TRBV9 to TRBJ2-1; D is undetermined. Per the germline V gene, CDR1 is SGDLS and CDR2 is YYNGEE. The CDR3 spans 14 residues. Between the trimmed V and J ends, which lost 3 bases and 0 bases, there was a span of 7 bases. CDR3 nucleotide sequence: TGTGCCAGCAGCGAGCCGAGCTCCTACAATGAGCAGTTCTTC. This sequence encodes CASSEPSSYNEQFF.

V and J are TRBV12-3 or TRBV12-4 and TRBJ1-4, with 7 bases fitting TRBD1. The CDR3 loop spans 13 amino acids. J lost 5 bases, V lost 8 bases, and 5 bases had no gene match. CDR3 region: CASGGQSNEKLFF. The CDR3 DNA reads TGTGCCAGCGGGGGACAGAGCAATGAAAAACTGTTTTTT.